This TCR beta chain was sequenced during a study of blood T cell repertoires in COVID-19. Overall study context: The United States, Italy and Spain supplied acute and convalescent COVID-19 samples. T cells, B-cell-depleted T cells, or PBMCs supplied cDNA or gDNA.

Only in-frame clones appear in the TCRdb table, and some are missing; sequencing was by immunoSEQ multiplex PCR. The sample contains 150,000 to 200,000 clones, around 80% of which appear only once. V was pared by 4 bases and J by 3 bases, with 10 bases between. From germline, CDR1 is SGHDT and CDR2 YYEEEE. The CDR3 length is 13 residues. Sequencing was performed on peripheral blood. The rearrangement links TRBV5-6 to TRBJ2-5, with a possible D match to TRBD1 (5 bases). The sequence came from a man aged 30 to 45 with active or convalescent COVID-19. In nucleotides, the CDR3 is TGTGCCAGCAGCAGTAGGGGCGAAGAGACCCAGTACTTC. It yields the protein CASSSRGEETQYF.